This T cell receptor (beta chain) was captured by sequencing in a study of control samples from healthy donors and cancer patients. Germline V gives CDR1 SGHAT, CDR2 FQNNGV. Trimming removed 1 base from V and 2 bases from J, with 12 bases in between. CDR3 length: 15 residues. The data were produced by immunoSEQ multiplex PCR, yet TCRdb's version contains in-frame clones alone and is incomplete. This table has around 170,000 clones, around 90% appearing once. The source of this sequence is a woman aged 45 to 65 in good health. V is TRBV11-2 and J is TRBJ2-7; a weak D match, TRBD1 (5 bases). Sequences were obtained from blood. The DNA of the CDR3 is TGTGCCAGCAGCTTAGTGCGACAGCCCCCCTACGAGCAGTACTTC. Its translation is CASSLVRQPPYEQYF.